This T cell receptor (beta chain) was documented in a study of CXCR3-negative and CXCR3-positive naive CD8 T cells. Study-level results: Naive cells with CXCR3 showed TRB CDR3s that were more hydrophobic than those in CXCR3-negative naive cells. Comparably high diversity was seen in both naive subsets, and much lower diversity in memory CD8+ cells.

CDR3 size: 17 residues. The germline V gene has CDR1 SGHTA and CDR2 FQGNSA. In preparing the TRB cDNA libraries, 5' RACE with UMI labels was used. From the 5' RACE reads, TCRdb lists one entry per CDR3 protein and no DNA. This sample carries more than 100,000 distinct CDR3 sequences, with about 0.37% going to the ten biggest clones. Among CD8+ T cells, naive ones were CD45RO-CCR7+CD27+CD95-. Details on this clonotype: What it binds is not known.

This chain links TRBV7-2 with TRBJ2-7; the TCRdb D gene call, TRBD1, has no DNA to confirm it. Sequencing was carried out using naive CXCR3+ CD8+ T cells from blood. Subset noted: CD45RO-CCR7+CD27+CD95- naive CD8+ T cells expressing CXCR3 (TNR3+). This clonotype was sampled from a human donor in good health. Some clones in this sample may be carry-over from other donors' samples. CDR3 loop: CASSLVTTGVDSYEQYF.